One sample yielded the 11 T cell receptor beta chains listed below, sequenced in a study of cytomegalovirus exposure and HLA in healthy donors. The PCR was carried out with 60 Vbeta primers and 13 Jbeta primers. Profiling relied on immunoSEQ multiplex PCR, and the TCRdb table lists in-frame clones only, not all of them. The sample lists over 120,000 clones, 80% occurring once. Sequencing used PBMCs. The receptors come from a man aged 40-55 years in good health and CMV-seronegative.

The CDR3 loop reads CASSHGTGSSYEQYF. DNA of the CDR3: TGCGCCAGCAGCCATGGGACAGGTAGCTCCTACGAGCAGTACTTC. J is TRBJ2-7 and V is TRBV4-3; 8 bases are shared with TRBD1. The trim removed 3 bases at V and 0 bases at J, leaving 4 bases unmatched. The CDR3 is made up of 15 amino acids. Germline V gene sequence: CDR1 LGHNA, CDR2 YSLEER.

The chain has TRBV28 and TRBJ1-6; no clear D gene. The germline V gene has CDR1 MDHEN and CDR2 SYDVKM. Trimming left V 1 base short and J 4 bases short, with 8 bases between. The CDR3 extends over 15 amino acids. The CDR3 DNA reads TGTGCCAGCAGTTTATCCCCTTCTTATAATTCACCCCTCCACTTT. Its protein is CASSLSPSYNSPLHF.

The chain links TRBV9 to TRBJ2-2, with 9 bases aligning to TRBD2. This CDR3 has 15 amino acids. Trimming cost V 4 bases and J 4 bases; bases outside gene matches: 5. Per germline, CDR1 SGDLS and CDR2 YYNGEE. CDR3 in amino acids: CASSIGLASTGELFF. As DNA, the CDR3 is TGTGCCAGCAGCATCGGACTAGCGAGCACCGGGGAGCTGTTTTTT.

This clone was counted a few times. This chain uses TRBV4-1 with TRBJ1-1; 12 bases agree with TRBD1. In germline, CDR1 is MGHRA, CDR2 YSYEKL. The trim removed 1 base at V and 3 bases at J, leaving 6 bases unmatched. The CDR3 contains 17 residues. CDR3 sequence (DNA): TGCGCCAGCAGCCAAGCACGGGGACAGGGGGCTGACACTGAAGCTTTCTTT. Translated: CASSQARGQGADTEAFF.

The J gene is TRBJ2-5, the V gene TRBV11-3, with D possibly TRBD1 on 6 matching bases. V lost 1 base to trimming and J lost 2 bases, with 14 bases between them. The CDR3 loop spans 16 amino acids. Germline CDR1 SGHNT, CDR2 YENEEA. The CDR3 loop reads CASSLGTGLNQETQYF. For the CDR3, the DNA is TGTGCCAGCAGCTTAGGCACAGGGCTCAATCAAGAGACCCAGTACTTC. Full variable domain (rest looked up from reference TRBV11-3 and TRBJ2-5): EAGVVQSPRYKIIEKKQPVAFWCNPISGHNTLYWYLQNLGQGPELLIRYENEEAVDDSQLPKDRFSAERLKGVDSTLKIQPAELGDSAVYLCASSLGTGLNQETQYFGPGTRLLVL.

This chain uses TRBV21-1 with TRBJ2-5; the D call of TRBD2 is as the table states it, not checked on the DNA. TRBV21-1 is marked as a pseudogene. The CDR3 runs 17 residues. DNA of the CDR3: TGTGCCAGCAGCAAACCTACTAGCGGGTTCAATCAAGAGACCCAGTACTTC. Amino acid sequence: CASSKPTSGFNQETQYF.

V usage is TRBV6-6 and J usage is TRBJ2-7, with 9 bases identical to TRBD1. V gave up 5 bases and J gave up 3 bases; unmatched junction bases: 5. The CDR3 sequence is 14 residues long. Germline-derived CDR1 and CDR2 are MNHNY and SVGAGI (reference sequence). In DNA, the CDR3 is TGTGCCAGCAGTCCGGGACAGGGAGGCTACGAGCAGTACTTC. Residues: CASSPGQGGYEQYF.

The chain employs TRBV10-1 and TRBJ2-1; 9 bases match TRBD1. CDR1 and CDR2 (germline): WNHNN, SYGVQD (reference sequence). Losses at the gene ends were 11 bases for V and 8 bases for J; bases not matched to a gene: 16. The CDR3 runs to 15 residues. The CDR3, as DNA: TGCGCCGGACAGGGGATCCGATACGAGGCGGATGAGCAGTTCTTC. This codes for CAGQGIRYEADEQFF.

The chain carries TRBV4-1 and TRBJ2-7; D is perhaps TRBD1 (5 bases). Trimming pared 0 bases from V and 5 bases from J, leaving 11 bases between. Looked up from germline, CDR1 is MGHRA and CDR2 is YSYEKL. CDR3 length: 14 amino acids. The CDR3: CASSQDTGLNEQYF. The CDR3 bases are TGCGCCAGCAGCCAAGATACAGGTTTGAACGAGCAGTACTTC.

In this sample, this clone turned up a few times. This rearrangement joins TRBV7-6 to TRBJ2-1; D is ambiguous. This CDR3 has 13 amino acids. Trimming shortened V by 1 base and J by 10 bases, and 11 bases separated the two germline ends. Per germline, CDR1 SGHVS and CDR2 FNYEAQ. DNA of the CDR3: TGTGCCAGCAGCTTAGGCATTCGAGCGGAGCAGTTCTTC. Amino acids: CASSLGIRAEQFF.

The table lists this clone with a count of one. The chain recombines TRBV4-2 with TRBJ2-3, with 10 bases fitting TRBD2. Trimming removed 2 bases from V and 6 bases from J; junction bases left unmatched: 11. The CDR3 runs to 17 residues. The germline V gene encodes CDR1 LGHNA and CDR2 YNFKEQ. CDR3 nucleotides: TGTGCCAGCAGCCAAATGGTTAGCGGGGGGCCTGCGGATACGCAGTATTTT. It specifies CASSQMVSGGPADTQYF.